The 2 T cell receptor beta chains in this list originate from one sample, sequenced in a study of identical twins. Using its own MiXCR run on the 5' RACE reads, TCRdb lists one record per CDR3 protein. Of about 790,000 distinct CDR3 sequences detected, 15% to 20% appear once; the ten largest clones hold around 13%. The data also belong to a second study, concerning T cells expressing NK-cell markers.

Specimen: PBMCs. Every receptor here comes from a woman between 18 and 29 years old in good health.

CDR3 nucleotide sequence: TGTGCCAGCAGCTCGACAGGGAACAATGAGCAGTTCTTC. As protein: CASSSTGNNEQFF. V and J are TRBV7-8 and TRBJ2-1, with 7 nucleotides matching TRBD1. Trimming removed 4 bases from V and 5 bases from J; junction bases left unmatched: 2. CDR1 is SGHVS and CDR2 is FQNEAQ in the germline V gene. CDR3 size: 13 residues.

CDR3 in DNA: TGTGCCAGCAGACCCACCCCGACTGCGACGGGAGGACAGCCCCAGCATTTT. It translates to CASRPTPTATGGQPQHF. This chain uses TRBV6-5 with TRBJ1-5; D is unresolved. Between the trimmed V and J ends, which lost 6 bases and 7 bases, there was a span of 25 bases. Germline CDR1 and CDR2: MNHEY and SVGAGI. This CDR3 contains 17 residues.